These 24 T cell receptor beta chains were sequenced from one sample in a study of T cell repertoires in cytomegalovirus infection. Their antigen targets remain unknown. TCRdb reanalysed the reads using MiXCR and keeps one entry per CDR3 protein. This sample carries 450,000 to 550,000 distinct CDR3 sequences, about two fifths of them seen once, and the ten largest clones take about two fifths. The sample in question was cultured PBMCs, obtained from culture after CMV antigen stimulation. The receptors shown here come from a human donor in good health (CMV status not recorded). Some clones in this sample may be carry-over from other donors' samples.

The chain couples TRBV7-9 to TRBJ2-3, with D possibly TRBD2 on 6 matching bases. V was trimmed by 5 bases and J by 2 bases, leaving 20 bases between them. The length of the CDR3 is 17 residues. CDR1 and CDR2 (germline): SEHNR, FQNEAQ (reference sequence). The CDR3 loop reads CASSAQPGLAATDTQYF. The CDR3 bases are TGTGCCAGCAGCGCCCAGCCGGGACTTGCGGCCACAGATACGCAGTATTTT.

This clonotype was recorded a few times. The chain couples TRBV5-6 to TRBJ2-1; possibly TRBD2 for D (5 bases). Germline V gene data show CDR1 as SGHDT and CDR2 as YYEEEE. The CDR3 has 13 residues. V was pared by 2 bases and J by 4 bases, with 7 bases between. The CDR3 loop reads CASSFRDYNEQFF. The CDR3 DNA is TGTGCCAGCAGCTTCCGGGATTACAATGAGCAGTTCTTC.

This chain joins TRBV15 and TRBJ2-7; 10 nucleotides match TRBD2. J gave up 1 base and V 6 bases, and 3 bases lay outside the gene matches. Germline V gene data show CDR1 as LNHNV and CDR2 as YYDKDF (reference sequence). The CDR3 is made up of 14 amino acids. This CDR3 reads CATSPSGSSYEQYF. The CDR3 DNA is TGTGCCACCAGTCCTAGCGGGAGTTCCTACGAGCAGTACTTC. Variable domain in full (rest from reference TRBV15 and TRBJ2-7): DAMVIQNPRYQVTQFGKPVTLSCSQTLNHNVMYWYQQKSSQAPKLLFHYYDKDFNNEADTPDNFQSRRPNTSFCFLDIRSPGLGDTAMYLCATSPSGSSYEQYFGPGTRLTVT.

The genes are TRBV10-3 and TRBJ2-1, with D perhaps matching TRBD2 (6 bases). Germline-derived CDR1 and CDR2 are ENHRY and SYGVKD. Trimming removed 4 bases at V and 6 bases at J, with 7 bases between. This CDR3 is 12 amino acids long. CDR3 coding DNA: TGTGCCATCAGTGGGAGGGGCAATGAGCAGTTCTTC. Its translation is CAISGRGNEQFF.

This clonotype was picked up a small number of times. The rearrangement uses TRBV20-1 and TRBJ2-1; possible D gene TRBD2, 5 bases. CDR3 length: 16 residues. Trimming took 0 bases from V and 2 from J, leaving 14 bases between them. CDR1 is DFQATT and CDR2 is SNEGSKA in the germline V gene (reference sequence). The CDR3: CSARDPLEGPYNEQFF. The CDR3 bases are TGCAGTGCTAGAGACCCGCTAGAGGGCCCCTACAATGAGCAGTTCTTC.

This clonotype has ten or more counts. J is TRBJ1-4 and V is TRBV7-2; tentative D call: TRBD1 (5 bases). Trimming shortened V by 2 bases and J by 8 bases, and 15 bases separated the two germline ends. The CDR3 has 15 amino acids. Germline CDR1 is SGHTA and CDR2 is FQGNSA. CDR3 region: CASSLLGQAGEKLFF. CDR3 in DNA: TGTGCCAGCAGCTTATTGGGGCAGGCAGGGGAAAAACTGTTTTTT.

This chain uses TRBV7-9 with TRBJ1-4; D gene uncertain. The ends were cut back, 4 bases at V and 4 bases at J, with 19 bases in the middle. The V gene's germline CDR1 is SEHNR and CDR2 FQNEAQ (reference sequence). This CDR3 is built from 17 residues. CDR3 in amino acids: CASSSEGNRGLNEKLFF. The DNA for the CDR3 is TGTGCCAGCAGCTCCGAAGGGAATCGGGGTCTTAATGAAAAACTGTTTTTT.

The CDR3 DNA reads as TGTGCCAGCAGGGGGGGTAACATTCAGTACTTC. Its translation: CASRGGNIQYF. The chain uses TRBV12-3 or TRBV12-4 and TRBJ2-4; weak D call: TRBD2 (6 bases). This CDR3 has 11 amino acids. V lost 6 bases and J lost 7, with 7 bases in between.

The chain uses TRBV20-1 and TRBJ2-7; 7 nucleotides match TRBD1. The ends lost 6 bases at V and 6 bases at J; junction bases unmatched: 14. From germline, CDR1 is DFQATT and CDR2 SNEGSKA (reference sequence). CDR3 length: 14 residues. The CDR3 nucleotides are TGCAGTGCGTTAAGGGGGCCGCTTAGCATCGAGCAGTACTTC. As protein: CSALRGPLSIEQYF.

Only a few counts were recorded for this clonotype. The V and J genes are TRBV14 and TRBJ2-1, with D hard to call. V lost 1 base to trimming and J lost 4 bases, with 14 bases between them. Germline V gene data show CDR1 as SGHDN and CDR2 as FVKESK. There are 16 residues in the CDR3. The CDR3 sequence: CASSQGDTSVYNEQFF. The CDR3 coding sequence is TGTGCCAGCAGCCAAGGAGATACGTCCGTGTACAATGAGCAGTTCTTC.

This clonotype was counted a few times. The J gene is TRBJ2-5, the V gene TRBV19, with 9 bases that match TRBD2. CDR3 length equals 13 residues. CDR1 and CDR2 from the germline V gene are LNHDA and SQIVND (reference sequence). V gave up 4 bases and J gave up 4 bases; unmatched junction bases: 1. CDR3 sequence reads: CASSSGRGETQYF. The DNA for the CDR3 is TGTGCCAGTAGTAGCGGGAGGGGAGAGACCCAGTACTTC. The whole variable domain, remainder taken from reference TRBV19 and TRBJ2-5, is DGGITQSPKYLFRKEGQNVTLSCEQNLNHDAMYWYRQDPGQGLRLIYYSQIVNDFQKGDIAEGYSVSREKKESFPLTVTSAQKNPTAFYLCASSSGRGETQYFGPGTRLLVL.

This chain joins TRBV7-2 and TRBJ2-4; TRBD1 might be the D (5 bases). Trimming stripped 0 bases from V and 0 bases from J, with 6 bases between. Looked up from germline, CDR1 is SGHTA and CDR2 is FQGNSA. The CDR3 sequence is 15 residues long. The DNA of the CDR3 is TGTGCCAGCAGCTTAGCAAGGGGAGCCAAAAACATTCAGTACTTC. It yields the protein CASSLARGAKNIQYF. Combining the CDR3 with reference TRBV7-2 and TRBJ2-4 gives the whole variable domain GAGVSQSPSNKVTEKGKDVELRCDPISGHTALYWYRQSLGQGLEFLIYFQGNSAPDKSGLPSDRFSAERTGGSVSTLTIQRTQQEDSAVYLCASSLARGAKNIQYFGAGTRLSVL.

There are a few counts of this clonotype. This chain links TRBV7-2 with TRBJ1-3; D is unresolved. Germline V CDR1 and CDR2: SGHTA, FQGNSA. The V end lost 4 bases, the J end lost 1 base, and 17 bases lay between the germline ends. The length of the CDR3 is 17 residues. The CDR3 bases are TGTGCCAGCAGCTACGCTAAAGGAGGTCTTTCTGGAAACACCATATATTTT. Encoded protein: CASSYAKGGLSGNTIYF.

The chain's CDR3 is CAILGQENTEAFF. The CDR3 DNA reads as TGTGCCATCCTGGGACAGGAGAACACTGAAGCTTTCTTT. The genes are TRBV7-7 and TRBJ1-1, with 8 bases fitting TRBD1. V shed 10 bases, J shed 1 base, and the junction held 5 bases outside the gene matches. The CDR3 covers 13 residues. The germline V gene encodes CDR1 SSHAT and CDR2 FNYEAQ (reference sequence).

This clonotype showed up many times. The chain couples TRBV27 to TRBJ2-7, with 10 bases identical to TRBD2. With V trimmed by 7 bases and J by 4 bases, 10 bases remained unmatched. The CDR3 is made up of 15 amino acids. The germline V gene has CDR1 MNHEY and CDR2 SMNVEV (reference sequence). CDR3 sequence reads: CASKQGAGGLYEQYF. The CDR3, as DNA: TGTGCCAGCAAGCAAGGAGCGGGAGGGTTATACGAGCAGTACTTC.

This sequence joins TRBV7-9 and TRBJ2-3; the match to TRBD2 covers 7 bases. Losses at the gene ends were 5 bases for V and 2 bases for J; bases not matched to a gene: 10. Per the germline V gene, CDR1 is SEHNR and CDR2 is FQNEAQ (reference sequence). The CDR3 runs 16 residues. CDR3 nucleotide sequence: TGTGCCAGCAGCCCCGTTCAGCGGGGAATCACAGATACGCAGTATTTT. Translated: CASSPVQRGITDTQYF.

The chain joins TRBV19 to TRBJ2-1; 10 bases fit TRBD1. Germline-derived CDR1 and CDR2 are LNHDA and SQIVND (reference sequence). V trimming: 5 bases; J trimming: 7 bases; junction bases outside the gene matches: 8. CDR3 size: 15 residues. The CDR3 is CASSLDRGRGNEQFF. In DNA, the CDR3 is TGTGCCAGTAGTCTCGACAGGGGGCGCGGGAATGAGCAGTTCTTC.

V and J are TRBV29-1 and TRBJ1-4; 7 bases fit TRBD1. J gave up 14 bases and V 3 bases, and 3 bases lay outside the gene matches. This CDR3 is built from 10 residues. Germline assignment: CDR1 SQVTM and CDR2 ANQGSEA. The CDR3 region is CSVEEGALFF. CDR3 in DNA: TGCAGCGTTGAGGAGGGGGCTCTGTTTTTT.

The chain uses TRBV7-6 and TRBJ1-6; possible D gene TRBD1, 6 bases. The ends were cut back, 6 bases at V and 7 bases at J, with 16 bases in the middle. The CDR3 totals 15 residues. Looked up from germline, CDR1 is SGHVS and CDR2 is FNYEAQ. The DNA of the CDR3 is TGTGCCAGCAGGTCAGGGGACATAGAAAATTCACCCCTCCACTTT. Translating it yields CASRSGDIENSPLHF. Together with reference TRBV7-6 and TRBJ1-6, the CDR3 gives the full variable domain: GAGVSQSPRYKVTKRGQDVALRCDPISGHVSLYWYRQALGQGPEFLTYFNYEAQQDKSGLPNDRFSAERPEGSISTLTIQRTEQRDSAMYRCASRSGDIENSPLHFGNGTRLTVT.

The rearrangement links TRBV6-1 to TRBJ2-3; no reliable D call. Trimming stripped 8 bases from V and 4 bases from J, with 13 bases between. The CDR3 covers 13 residues. Germline CDR1 and CDR2: MNHNS and SASEGT. DNA for the CDR3: TGTGCCAGCTCCCGGAGTGAATCAGATACGCAGTATTTT. Amino acids: CASSRSESDTQYF.

There are a few counts of this clonotype. The chain uses TRBV6-1 and TRBJ2-3, with a possible D match to TRBD2 (6 bases). This CDR3 is built from 14 residues. The V gene's germline CDR1 is MNHNS and CDR2 SASEGT. The V end was cut by 4 bases, the J end by 7 bases, with 15 bases between. CDR3 nucleotides: TGTGCCAGCAGTGGACTAGGAGGCACCCATACGCAGTATTTT. It is translated as CASSGLGGTHTQYF.

This sequence joins TRBV5-1 and TRBJ1-5, with 8 bases matching TRBD1. After removal of 3 bases from V and 7 bases from J, the junction contained 12 bases not matched to a gene. Germline V lookup: CDR1 SGHRS, CDR2 YFSETQ. This CDR3 has 16 residues. This chain's CDR3 is CASSSRTGWSSQPQHF. The CDR3 DNA reads as TGCGCCAGCAGCTCCCGGACAGGGTGGTCAAGCCAGCCCCAGCATTTT.

The V gene is TRBV12-3 or TRBV12-4, the J gene TRBJ2-1; 7 bases align to TRBD2. The V segment lost 5 bases and the J segment 6 bases; nucleotides outside the gene matches: 10. The CDR3 contains 15 residues. DNA for the CDR3: TGTGCCAGCAGTCCGTGGGAGGGGCTGGTCAATGAGCAGTTCTTC. Translated, it gives CASSPWEGLVNEQFF.

V gene TRBV5-4 combines with J gene TRBJ2-7; possible D gene TRBD2, 6 bases. The CDR3 sequence is 13 residues long. V gave up 0 bases and J gave up 7 bases, with 11 bases separating them. Per germline, CDR1 SGHNT and CDR2 YYREEE (reference sequence). The CDR3 nucleotides read TGTGCCAGCAGCTTGGGAGGGAGGAAGGAGCAGTACTTC. Encoded protein: CASSLGGRKEQYF.